This T cell receptor (beta chain) comes out of a study of blood T cell repertoires in COVID-19. In the source study's methods: Amplifying reference gene primers gave estimates of nucleated cell counts. Using immunoSEQ multiplex PCR, the repertoire was profiled, and TCRdb retains in-frame clones only, with some absent. The V and J calls and clone size are taken from that table; D and trimming were inferred from the DNA. This sample yields about 180,000 clones, of which roughly 88% are seen a single time; about 9.4% belongs to the top ten. The CDR3 is made up of 13 amino acids. Trimming cost V 4 bases and J 2 bases, with 8 bases left between them.

The receptor was derived from a woman aged 18-29 years who had recovered from COVID-19. Sequenced input: PBMCs or T cells enriched from blood (not recorded which). The chain employs TRBV12-3 or TRBV12-4 and TRBJ2-5; weak D call: TRBD2 (5 bases). The CDR3, as DNA: TGTGCCAGCAGTTACGGGGTTCAAGAGACCCAGTACTTC. Translation: CASSYGVQETQYF.